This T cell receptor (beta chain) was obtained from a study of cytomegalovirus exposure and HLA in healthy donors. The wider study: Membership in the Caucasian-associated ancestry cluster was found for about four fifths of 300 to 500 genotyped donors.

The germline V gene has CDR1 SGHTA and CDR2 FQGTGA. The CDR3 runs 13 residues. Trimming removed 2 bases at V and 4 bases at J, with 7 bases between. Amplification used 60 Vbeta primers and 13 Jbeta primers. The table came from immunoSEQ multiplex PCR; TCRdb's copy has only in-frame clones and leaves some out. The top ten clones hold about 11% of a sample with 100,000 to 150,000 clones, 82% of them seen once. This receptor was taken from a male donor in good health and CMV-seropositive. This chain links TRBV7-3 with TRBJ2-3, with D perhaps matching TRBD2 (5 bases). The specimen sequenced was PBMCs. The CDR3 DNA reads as TGTGCCAGCAGCTTACCCGGGGCAGATACGCAGTATTTT. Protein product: CASSLPGADTQYF. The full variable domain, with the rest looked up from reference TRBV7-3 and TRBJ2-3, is GAGVSQTPSNKVTEKGKYVELRCDPISGHTALYWYRQSLGQGPEFLIYFQGTGAADDSGLPNDRFFAVRPEGSVSTLKIQRTERGDSAVYLCASSLPGADTQYFGPGTRLTVL.